Presented here are 19 T cell receptor beta chains from one specimen sequenced in a study of T cell responses to AZD1222 COVID-19 vaccine (dated by TCRdb to the early 2020s). The library was obtained by the immunoSEQ multiplex PCR assay. TCRdb obtained this table from immuneACCESS and retained in-frame rearrangements with V and J assigned. These tables miss some clones; where compared with another copy, unresolved V genes account for less than half of the shortfall, and the remainder is unexplained. Recorded for this sample are over 100,000 clones; approximately 86% of them occurred a single time. Together, the top ten hold roughly 5.3% of the sample. According to the study, the label for this sample's time point signals: baseline before first vaccination. Sequenced material: peripheral blood, taken on day 0 of AZD1222 vaccination. The receptors shown here come from an adult in good health.

To note about this clone: Additional DNA sequences in this sample encode the identical CDR3. The chain has TRBV18 and TRBJ1-3; D not certain. CDR3 length equals 16 residues. Per the germline V gene, CDR1 is KGHSH and CDR2 is LQKENI. The ends were cut back, 2 bases at V and 0 bases at J, with 11 bases in the middle. The CDR3 sequence: CASSPGAASSGNTIYF. In nucleotides, the CDR3 is TGTGCCAGCTCACCAGGAGCTGCCTCCTCTGGAAACACCATATATTTT.

The chain has TRBV20-1 and TRBJ2-3, with D possibly TRBD1 on 7 matching bases. The CDR3 sequence is 15 residues long. V was pared by 3 bases and J by 3 bases, with 16 bases between. The germline CDR1 and CDR2 sequences are DFQATT and SNEGSKA (reference sequence). DNA of the CDR3: TGCAGTGCTAGTAAACTCAGGGGGGTGACAGATACGCAGTATTTT. Its protein product is CSASKLRGVTDTQYF.

This chain uses TRBV2 with TRBJ1-4, with TRBD1 matching over 11 bases. J was trimmed by 4 bases and V by 6 bases; bases with no gene match: 4. The germline V gene has CDR1 SNHLY and CDR2 FYNNEI. The CDR3 totals 15 residues. CDR3 in DNA: TGTGCCAGCAGGGAGGGGACAGGGGGTAATGAAAAACTGTTTTTT. Translation: CASREGTGGNEKLFF. The full variable domain, in which reference TRBV2 and TRBJ1-4 provide the parts outside the CDR3, is EPEVTQTPSHQVTQMGQEVILRCVPISNHLYFYWYRQILGQKVEFLVSFYNNEISEKSEIFDDQFSVERPDGSNFTLKIRSTKLEDSAMYFCASREGTGGNEKLFFGSGTQLSVL.

The chain has TRBV18 and TRBJ1-4; D is undetermined. CDR1 KGHSH and CDR2 LQKENI come from the germline V gene. This CDR3 is 13 amino acids long. Trimming took 1 base from V and 8 from J, leaving 8 bases between them. The CDR3 loop reads CASSPQTREKLFF. The CDR3 DNA is TGTGCCAGCTCACCACAAACGCGGGAAAAACTGTTTTTT.

A single count supports this clone. This chain joins TRBV10-3 and TRBJ1-2; TRBD1 might be the D (6 bases). Trimming shortened V by 2 bases and J by 2 bases, and 12 bases separated the two germline ends. Germline CDR1 reads ENHRY; CDR2 reads SYGVKD. This CDR3 has 15 amino acids. CDR3 in amino acids: CAISEGIDRNYGYTF. In nucleotides, the CDR3 is TGTGCCATCAGTGAGGGAATAGACAGGAACTATGGCTACACCTTC.

The chain couples TRBV10-3 to TRBJ1-5; D might be TRBD1 (5 bases). Per the germline V gene, CDR1 is ENHRY and CDR2 is SYGVKD. The CDR3 is 13 residues long. The germline V and J ends were trimmed by 2 bases and 11 bases, with 13 bases remaining between them. For the CDR3, the DNA is TGTGCCATCAGTGAGGGGGCAGCCTCAGCCCAGCATTTT. This gives the protein CAISEGAASAQHF.

The gene calls are TRBV7-2 and TRBJ1-1; TRBD1 might be the D (6 bases). The germline gives CDR1 SGHTA, CDR2 FQGNSA. Trimming removed 5 bases at V and 0 bases at J, with 7 bases between. The CDR3 length is 13 residues. The CDR3 reads CASSRDMNTEAFF. As DNA, the CDR3 is TGTGCCAGCAGCCGGGACATGAACACTGAAGCTTTCTTT.

The chain joins TRBV5-4 to TRBJ2-2, with a possible D match to TRBD1 (5 bases). The length of the CDR3 is 15 residues. Germline V lookup: CDR1 SGHNT, CDR2 YYREEE (reference sequence). The V gene lost 0 bases and the J gene lost 5 bases, with 11 bases spanning the gap. CDR3 nucleotides: TGTGCCAGCAGCTTGGAGGCAGGGTGGACCGGGGAGCTGTTTTTT. Protein sequence: CASSLEAGWTGELFF.

The rearrangement joins TRBV25-1 to TRBJ1-2; D is perhaps TRBD1 (5 bases). Germline V gene lookup returns CDR1 MGHDK and CDR2 SYGVNS. V shed 6 bases and J shed 4 bases, with 18 bases lying between them. This CDR3 is built from 15 residues. CDR3 residues: CASSAGGGVRYGYTF. The CDR3 nucleotides are TGTGCCAGCAGCGCCGGTGGAGGGGTACGCTATGGCTACACCTTC.

This clone has only one observation. This chain connects TRBV28 to TRBJ1-3; no reliable D call. The CDR3 contains 15 residues. V was shortened by 8 bases and J by 1 base, with 15 bases between the two germline ends. The germline gives CDR1 MDHEN, CDR2 SYDVKM. CDR3: CASSERSGSGNTIYF. DNA for the CDR3: TGTGCCAGCTCTGAAAGGAGTGGGTCTGGAAACACCATATATTTT.

The J gene is TRBJ1-4, the V gene TRBV2; no clear D gene. Trimming took off 6 bases at V and 0 bases at J, with 8 bases between the two ends. Germline CDR1 SNHLY, CDR2 FYNNEI. The CDR3 has 14 residues. In nucleotides, the CDR3 is TGTGCCAGCAGCCCAGAAGCAACTAATGAAAAACTGTTTTTT. Translation: CASSPEATNEKLFF.

V usage is TRBV6-5 and J usage is TRBJ1-1, with 8 bases identical to TRBD1. The length of the CDR3 is 14 residues. Germline CDR1 MNHEY, CDR2 SVGAGI. V dropped 5 bases and J dropped 6; count of bases not matched to a gene: 8. CDR3 loop: CASSLQGALAEAFF. The CDR3 DNA reads TGTGCCAGCAGTCTGCAGGGGGCGCTGGCTGAAGCTTTCTTT.

The chain recombines TRBV10-3 with TRBJ1-1; 12 positions match TRBD1. Per the germline V gene, CDR1 is ENHRY and CDR2 is SYGVKD. The CDR3 is 19 amino acids. V trimming: 7 bases; J trimming: 4 bases; junction bases outside the gene matches: 19. CDR3 sequence (DNA): TGTGCCATCACTACTAAAAGTGGGACAGGGGGCGCCTCGGGCACTGAAGCTTTCTTT. Protein sequence: CAITTKSGTGGASGTEAFF.

V is TRBV2 and J is TRBJ2-1, with D tentatively TRBD2 (5 bases). CDR3 length: 11 amino acids. Trimming removed 6 bases from V and 13 bases from J, with 13 bases in between. In germline, CDR1 is SNHLY, CDR2 FYNNEI. The chain's CDR3 is CASRQLEFQFF. In DNA form, the CDR3 reads TGTGCCAGCAGGCAACTAGAATTTCAGTTCTTC.

This chain connects TRBV10-1 to TRBJ1-1; D uncertain. Germline-derived CDR1 and CDR2 are WNHNN and SYGVQD (reference sequence). This CDR3 comprises 13 residues. The ends were cut back, 0 bases at V and 5 bases at J, with 7 bases in the middle. The CDR3 nucleotides read TGCGCCAGCAGTGAGTCCGGAGGAACTGAAGCTTTCTTT. It yields the protein CASSESGGTEAFF.

The V and J genes are TRBV28 and TRBJ1-1; D uncertain. V lost 6 bases, J lost 5 bases, and 7 bases lay in between. From germline, CDR1 is MDHEN and CDR2 SYDVKM. This CDR3 spans 11 amino acids. The CDR3 region is CASRLLTEAFF. The CDR3 nucleotides read TGTGCCAGCAGGCTACTTACTGAAGCTTTCTTT.

The chain recombines TRBV15 with TRBJ2-7, with D perhaps assigned TRBD1 or TRBD2 (5 bases each). Germline V gene data show CDR1 as LNHNV and CDR2 as YYDKDF (reference sequence). The CDR3 has 14 residues. Trimming removed 6 bases from V and 0 bases from J, with 12 bases in between. The chain's CDR3 is CATRDPGRSYEQYF. DNA of the CDR3: TGTGCCACCAGAGATCCGGGGCGCTCCTACGAGCAGTACTTC.

This chain joins TRBV28 and TRBJ1-6, with D unresolved. Germline loops: CDR1 MDHEN, CDR2 SYDVKM. The CDR3 runs to 15 residues. Trimming left V 2 bases short and J 5 bases short, with 10 bases between. The CDR3 DNA reads TGTGCCAGCAGTTTACCCCCCGTTAATAATTCACCCCTCCACTTT. Its protein is CASSLPPVNNSPLHF.

The rearrangement joins TRBV6-5 to TRBJ2-3, with D maybe TRBD2 (6 bases). V shed 2 bases and J shed 10 bases, with 19 bases lying between them. The CDR3 runs 15 residues. Germline V gene lookup returns CDR1 MNHEY and CDR2 SVGAGI. CDR3 DNA: TGTGCCAGCAGTTACGGGACTGTGGCGGGCCGTTCGCAGTATTTT. It codes for CASSYGTVAGRSQYF.